The clone carrying this TCR beta chain was counted many times. Its antigen is unknown. This entry is derived from a study of identical twins. Study outcomes and limitations: With abundant cord blood beta clonotypes, insertions were fewer; memory repertoires showed no such pattern. Excess twin sharing in beta out-of-frame sequences was weaker.

The ends were cut back, 2 bases at V and 9 bases at J, with 17 bases in the middle. Germline V gene sequence: CDR1 MNHNS, CDR2 SASEGT. This CDR3 is 15 amino acids long. In TCRdb, the 5' RACE reads were re-called with MiXCR into one record per CDR3 protein. This sample carries roughly 540,000 distinct CDR3 sequences, 22% of them seen once, and the ten largest clones take about 0.91%. The donors were all healthy and Caucasian. In addition, the sample was reused for a study of T cells expressing NK-cell markers. That publication notes: Eight donors were sequenced, seven testing HCMV-seropositive and one testing seronegative.

The gene calls are TRBV6-1 and TRBJ1-5; possible D gene TRBD1, 5 bases. The material sequenced was CD4+ T cells sorted from blood. The TCR sequence derives from a woman in her late teens or twenties in good health. The CDR3 DNA sequence: TGTGCCAGCAGTGAAATGGTAGGGGCGGGGTGGCCCCAGCATTTT. It specifies CASSEMVGAGWPQHF.